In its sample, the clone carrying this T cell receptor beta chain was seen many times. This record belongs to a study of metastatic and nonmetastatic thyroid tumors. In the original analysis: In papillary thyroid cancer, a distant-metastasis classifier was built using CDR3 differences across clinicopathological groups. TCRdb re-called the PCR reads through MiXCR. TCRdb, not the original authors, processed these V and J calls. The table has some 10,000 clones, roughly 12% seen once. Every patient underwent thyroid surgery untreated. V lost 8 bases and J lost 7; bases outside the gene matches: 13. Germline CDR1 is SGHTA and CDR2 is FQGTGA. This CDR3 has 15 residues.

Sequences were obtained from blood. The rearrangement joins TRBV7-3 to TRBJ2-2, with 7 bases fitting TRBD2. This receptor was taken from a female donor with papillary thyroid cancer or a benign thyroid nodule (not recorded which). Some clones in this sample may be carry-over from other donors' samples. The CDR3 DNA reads TGTGCCAGCGGGAGGGGAACCCGCGTTAACGGGGAGCTGTTTTTT. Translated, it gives CASGRGTRVNGELFF.